The rows below give T cell receptor beta chains drawn from one sample of a study of CD8 T cells in Susac syndrome. TCRdb independently ran MiXCR on the immunoSEQ multiplex PCR reads; one entry per CDR3 protein. The sample includes about 150,000 distinct CDR3 sequences, nearly 97% seen only once; the top ten take 0.14% to 0.15%. The sequencing input was CD8+ T cells from PBMCs. These receptors came from a human donor with multiple sclerosis. Each CDR3 is given with its conserved first and last residue. Fields, in order: clone size, D gene, J gene, V gene, CDR3 DNA, CDR3 protein. D genes are given only for firm matches. The size of a clone is reported for some rows only, either as once, few or many, or as a class for expanded clones.

NA,NA,TRBJ1-1,TRBV12-5,TGTGCTAGTGGGGACGGGGACCGAGGCATGAACACTGAAGCTTTCTTT,CASGDGDRGMNTEAFF
NA,NA,TRBJ2-3,TRBV18,TGTGCCAGCAGCCCTCGGACAGTAAGCACCCCAGATACGCAGTATTTT,CASSPRTVSTPDTQYF
NA,NA,TRBJ2-2,TRBV9,TGTGCCAGCGCGAGGGAGTCAACCGGGGAGCTGTTTTTT,CASARESTGELFF
NA,TRBD2,TRBJ2-5,TRBV20-1,TGCAGTGCTAGAGATTTTGGACTAGGAGGGACCCAAGAGACCCAGTACTTC,CSARDFGLGGTQETQYF
NA,TRBD2,TRBJ2-1,TRBV3-1,TGTGCCAGCAGACCTGGGCTAGCGGGGGGCGGGTCTGAGCAGTTCTTC,CASRPGLAGGGSEQFF
NA,NA,TRBJ2-5,TRBV5-1,TGCGCCAGCGGGGCCCCGGGGACCCAAGAGACCCAGTACTTC,CASGAPGTQETQYF
NA,NA,TRBJ1-1,TRBV30,TGTGCCTGGAGTGTGGTGGACACTGAAGCTTTCTTT,CAWSVVDTEAFF
NA,TRBD1,TRBJ2-7,TRBV20-1,TGCAGTGCCGGTGGGACAGCGACCTCCTACGAGCAGTACTTC,CSAGGTATSYEQYF
NA,NA,TRBJ2-5,TRBV5-6,TGTGCCAGCAGCTTTAGACGGGAAGAGACCCAGTACTTC,CASSFRREETQYF
NA,NA,TRBJ1-6,TRBV5-6,TGTGCCAGCAGCCAGGACCGGTATTCACCCCTCCACTTT,CASSQDRYSPLHF
NA,TRBD1,TRBJ2-1,TRBV13,TGTGCCAGCAGCTTAGAGGGGGCCGAAGAGCAGTTCTTC,CASSLEGAEEQFF
once,TRBD1,TRBJ1-2,TRBV2,TGTGCCAGCAGTTCCGGGACAGCCTTTCGCTATGGCTACACCTTC,CASSSGTAFRYGYTF
NA,NA,TRBJ2-1,TRBV7-2,TGTGCCAGCAGCTTCGATACTAGGAGCTCCTACAATGAGCAGTTCTTC,CASSFDTRSSYNEQFF
NA,TRBD1,TRBJ1-2,TRBV29-1,TGCAGCGTTGCCTTCCGGGACAGGGAGGATGGCTACACCTTC,CSVAFRDREDGYTF